Below, 25 T cell receptor beta chains from the same sample are listed, as sequenced in a study of blood T cell repertoires in COVID-19. Only in-frame clones appear in the TCRdb table, and some are missing; sequencing was by immunoSEQ multiplex PCR. Of roughly 40,000 clones listed, 76% are singletons. The sequenced material came from peripheral blood. Source of these receptors: a man in his 70s with active or convalescent COVID-19.

The chain uses TRBV18 and TRBJ1-6, with D possibly TRBD1 on 5 matching bases. This CDR3 region has 18 residues. CDR1 KGHSH and CDR2 LQKENI come from the germline V gene. Trimming left V 2 bases short and J 10 bases short, with 24 bases between. The CDR3 reads CASSPSLPPAPGWSPLHF. The CDR3 DNA reads TGTGCCAGCTCACCATCGCTGCCCCCAGCCCCAGGGTGGTCACCCCTCCACTTT.

This clone was observed a few times. The gene calls are TRBV4-1 and TRBJ1-1; 10 bases agree with TRBD1. Germline values: CDR1 MGHRA, CDR2 YSYEKL. V shed 4 bases, J shed 3 bases, and the junction held 2 bases outside the gene matches. CDR3 length equals 14 residues. The CDR3 DNA reads TGCGCCAGCAGCCCCGGGACAGGGGACACTGAAGCTTTCTTT. It codes for CASSPGTGDTEAFF.

This clone showed up just a few times. The CDR3 DNA reads as TGTGCCAGTAGTATTGAGAGGAACACCGGGGAGCTGTTTTTT. Translation gives CASSIERNTGELFF. The V call is TRBV19, the J call TRBJ2-2; D is ambiguous. The CDR3 covers 14 residues. Between the trimmed V and J ends, which lost 3 bases and 1 base, there was a span of 6 bases. Germline assignment: CDR1 LNHDA and CDR2 SQIVND (reference sequence).

The gene calls are TRBV11-3 and TRBJ2-7, with a weak D call TRBD1 (6 bases). This CDR3 is 14 amino acids long. Germline CDR1 reads SGHNT; CDR2 reads YENEEA. V dropped 5 bases and J dropped 0 bases, with 11 bases sitting between them. CDR3 region: CASSPRGGSYEQYF. As DNA, the CDR3 is TGTGCCAGCAGCCCAAGAGGGGGCTCCTACGAGCAGTACTTC.

The CDR3 coding sequence is TGTGCCAGCCGACCTCGAACAGGGTACCAAGAGACCCAGTACTTC. It specifies CASRPRTGYQETQYF. This chain joins TRBV19 and TRBJ2-5; a weak D match, TRBD1 (6 bases). The CDR3 loop spans 15 amino acids. Germline loops: CDR1 LNHDA, CDR2 SQIVND (reference sequence). V shed 9 bases and J shed 0 bases, with 17 bases lying between them.

This CDR3 reads CASSDQVVGNTIYF. CDR3 coding DNA: TGTGCCAGCAGTGATCAGGTCGTTGGAAACACCATATATTTT. The chain has TRBV2 and TRBJ1-3; the D is unclear. CDR3 size: 14 residues. The germline V gene encodes CDR1 SNHLY and CDR2 FYNNEI. V was clipped by 3 bases and J by 3 bases, with 9 bases between them.

The chain links TRBV4-1 to TRBJ1-1, with 7 positions matching TRBD1. The germline gives CDR1 MGHRA, CDR2 YSYEKL. The J segment lost 3 bases and the V segment lost 7 bases, leaving 11 bases of the junction unmatched. This CDR3 region has 15 residues. The CDR3 reads CASKKGAGVDTEAFF. CDR3 coding DNA: TGCGCCAGCAAAAAGGGGGCAGGAGTAGACACTGAAGCTTTCTTT.

The sample holds one count of this clone. The chain recombines TRBV5-4 with TRBJ1-2, with TRBD1 matching over 8 bases. With 6 bases clipped from V and 7 bases from J, the junction kept 8 bases outside the gene matches. Germline loops: CDR1 SGHNT, CDR2 YYREEE (reference sequence). The CDR3 spans 13 residues. The CDR3 DNA sequence: TGTGCCAGCACCCAGGACAGGGAGGGTGGCTACACCTTC. Translated: CASTQDREGGYTF.

The J gene is TRBJ2-7, the V gene TRBV11-3; 8 bases align to TRBD1. CDR3 length: 16 residues. The germline CDR1 and CDR2 sequences are SGHNT and YENEEA. V lost 5 bases, J lost 2 bases, and 11 bases stayed unmatched. The CDR3 DNA reads TGTGCCAGCAGCACAAATACGGGACAGGTTCCCTACGAGCAGTACTTC. Amino acid sequence: CASSTNTGQVPYEQYF.

The chain is built from TRBV10-3 and TRBJ1-2; 7 nucleotides match TRBD1. CDR3 length equals 13 residues. Per the germline V gene, CDR1 is ENHRY and CDR2 is SYGVKD. After removal of 4 bases from V and 4 bases from J, the junction contained 3 bases not matched to a gene. CDR3: CAISGDSSYGYTF. The DNA of the CDR3 is TGTGCCATCAGTGGGGACAGCTCCTATGGCTACACCTTC.

The chain joins TRBV2 to TRBJ2-1, with 7 bases identical to TRBD1. After removal of 8 bases from V and 10 bases from J, the junction contained 14 bases not matched to a gene. The CDR3 has 14 amino acids. Looked up from germline, CDR1 is SNHLY and CDR2 is FYNNEI. The CDR3 DNA follows: TGTGCCAGCTTCGTGGACGGGACAGTTTGGGAGCAGTTCTTC. As protein: CASFVDGTVWEQFF.

V is TRBV5-4 and J is TRBJ1-4; weak D call: TRBD1 (5 bases). The length of the CDR3 is 14 residues. Trimming pared 4 bases from V and 8 bases from J, leaving 15 bases between. The germline gives CDR1 SGHNT, CDR2 YYREEE (reference sequence). CDR3 residues: CASSTQGGAEKLFF. As DNA, the CDR3 is TGTGCCAGCAGCACTCAGGGTGGGGCAGAAAAACTGTTTTTT.

This clone was detected only a few times. This CDR3 reads CAGGTALATNEKLFF. As DNA, the CDR3 is TGTGCCGGAGGGACCGCCCTTGCAACTAATGAAAAACTGTTTTTT. The gene calls are TRBV2 and TRBJ1-4, with D perhaps matching TRBD1 (5 bases). The CDR3 covers 15 residues. Trimming shortened V by 11 bases and J by 0 bases, and 16 bases separated the two germline ends. Germline values: CDR1 SNHLY, CDR2 FYNNEI.

The rearrangement links TRBV3-1 (or the pseudogene TRBV3-2) to TRBJ1-5; D is undetermined. Germline CDR1 and CDR2: LGHDT and YNNKEL (reference sequence). V was pared by 3 bases and J by 4 bases, with 7 bases between. This CDR3 spans 13 amino acids. The DNA for the CDR3 is TGTGCCAGCAGCCACTCCGGTAATCAGCCCCAGCATTTT. Protein sequence: CASSHSGNQPQHF.

This clone was detected only a few times. As DNA, the CDR3 is TGTGCCAGCAGCCCCCCTGGTGGGGGGTGGGAAGATACGCAGTATTTT. It encodes CASSPPGGGWEDTQYF. The chain links TRBV7-9 to TRBJ2-3; possible D gene TRBD2, 6 bases. V shed 5 bases and J shed 5 bases, with 20 bases lying between them. This CDR3 has 16 residues. Germline V gene data show CDR1 as SEHNR and CDR2 as FQNEAQ (reference sequence).

This clone was seen only once. This chain links TRBV7-6 with TRBJ2-5; 10 bases fit TRBD2. This CDR3 spans 15 amino acids. The V and J ends lost 4 bases and 4 bases, in that order; junction bases with no gene match: 6. Germline CDR1 SGHVS, CDR2 FNYEAQ. This CDR3 is CASSSTRLAGETQYF. DNA for the CDR3: TGTGCCAGCAGCTCGACCAGACTAGCGGGAGAGACCCAGTACTTC.

This clone was observed a few times. The chain uses TRBV29-1 and TRBJ1-1, with 9 bases lining up with TRBD1. Germline CDR1 and CDR2: SQVTM and ANQGSEA. After removal of 6 bases from V and 4 bases from J, the junction contained 6 bases not matched to a gene. This CDR3 is built from 13 residues. The CDR3 is CSVQGAPGTEAFF. DNA of the CDR3: TGCAGCGTACAGGGGGCGCCGGGCACTGAAGCTTTCTTT.

The chain carries TRBV3-1 (or the pseudogene TRBV3-2) and TRBJ1-5; the D is unclear. The V gene lost 1 base and the J gene lost 7 bases, with 17 bases spanning the gap. Germline CDR1 LGHDT, CDR2 YNNKEL (reference sequence). This CDR3 spans 16 amino acids. CDR3 in amino acids: CASSQGEVQYLQPQHF. CDR3 DNA: TGTGCCAGCAGCCAAGGGGAGGTTCAATACCTGCAGCCCCAGCATTTT.

This chain uses TRBV7-6 with TRBJ2-3; possible D gene TRBD2, 5 bases. The V end was cut by 6 bases, the J end by 11 bases, with 18 bases between. From germline, CDR1 is SGHVS and CDR2 FNYEAQ. CDR3 size: 13 residues. CDR3 in amino acids: CASSPTPNGVQYF. The CDR3 DNA reads as TGTGCCAGCAGTCCGACTCCAAACGGGGTGCAGTATTTT.

This clone turned up a few times. The chain employs TRBV10-2 and TRBJ1-2; a possible D gene is TRBD1 (6 bases). Between the trimmed V and J ends, which lost 5 bases and 5 bases, there was a span of 15 bases. The CDR3 is made up of 14 amino acids. Germline V gene data show CDR1 as WSHSY and CDR2 as SAAADI. This CDR3 reads CASSPTGRGYGYTF. CDR3 DNA sequence: TGCGCCAGCAGTCCGACAGGCCGCGGGTATGGCTACACCTTC.

The CDR3 loop is CASSKTSGGYLQETQYF. In DNA form, the CDR3 reads TGTGCCAGCAGTAAGACTAGCGGGGGGTACCTCCAAGAGACCCAGTACTTC. V and J are TRBV2 and TRBJ2-5, with 13 positions matching TRBD2. The germline CDR1 and CDR2 sequences are SNHLY and FYNNEI. This CDR3 comprises 17 residues. V shed 5 bases and J 1 base; nucleotides not matched to a gene: 7.

The chain has TRBV28 and TRBJ2-5; 9 nucleotides agree with TRBD2. The CDR3 sequence is 14 residues long. V lost 3 bases and J lost 5; bases outside the gene matches: 4. Germline V gives CDR1 MDHEN, CDR2 SYDVKM. This chain's CDR3 is CASSLGGGVETQYF. For the CDR3, the DNA is TGTGCCAGCAGTTTGGGCGGGGGGGTTGAGACCCAGTACTTC.

This clone was counted a few times. V usage is TRBV5-1 and J usage is TRBJ2-6; possible D gene TRBD1, 6 bases. Germline CDR1 SGHRS, CDR2 YFSETQ. The CDR3 consists of 14 residues. V was clipped by 4 bases and J by 3 bases, with 8 bases between them. In DNA, the CDR3 is TGCGCCAGCAGCCCGACAGGTGGGGCCAACGTCCTGACTTTC. Its translation: CASSPTGGANVLTF.

The CDR3, as DNA: TGCGCCAGCAGCCTAGAGGGACAGTATAGCAATCAGCCCCAGCATTTT. It codes for CASSLEGQYSNQPQHF. The rearrangement joins TRBV4-1 to TRBJ1-5; TRBD1 aligns across 7 bases. The CDR3 is made up of 16 amino acids. The J segment lost 0 bases and the V segment lost 4 bases, leaving 6 bases of the junction unmatched. Germline CDR1 reads MGHRA; CDR2 reads YSYEKL.

This chain connects TRBV3-1 (or the pseudogene TRBV3-2) to TRBJ1-1, with 7 bases aligning to TRBD1. V was pared by 0 bases and J by 4 bases, with 5 bases of the junction left unmatched. The CDR3 extends over 15 amino acids. Germline values: CDR1 LGHDT, CDR2 YNNKEL (reference sequence). CDR3 nucleotides: TGTGCCAGCAGCCAAGATCTCTCAGGGGGCACTGAAGCTTTCTTT. It is translated as CASSQDLSGGTEAFF.